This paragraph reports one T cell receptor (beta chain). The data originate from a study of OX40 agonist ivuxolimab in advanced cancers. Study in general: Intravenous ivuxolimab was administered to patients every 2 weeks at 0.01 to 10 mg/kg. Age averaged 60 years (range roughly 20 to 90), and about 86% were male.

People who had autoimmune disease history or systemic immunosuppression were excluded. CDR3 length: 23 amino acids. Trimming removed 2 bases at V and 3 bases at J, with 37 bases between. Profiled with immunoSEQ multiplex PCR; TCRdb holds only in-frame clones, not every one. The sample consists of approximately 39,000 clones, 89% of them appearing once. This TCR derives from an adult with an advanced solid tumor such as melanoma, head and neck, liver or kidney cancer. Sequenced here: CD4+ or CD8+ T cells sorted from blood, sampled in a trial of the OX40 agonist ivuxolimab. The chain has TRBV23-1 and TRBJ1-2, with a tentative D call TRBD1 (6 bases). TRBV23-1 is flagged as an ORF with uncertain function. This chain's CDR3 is CASSQGLSTSKLYDRPRDYGYTF. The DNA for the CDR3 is TGCGCCAGCAGTCAAGGCCTTTCCACATCCAAACTCTACGACAGGCCAAGGGACTATGGCTACACCTTC.